This TCR beta chain was sequenced during a study of molecular identifiers for immune sequencing clone quantification. Study results and limitations: In a background of about 1 million naive cells, spiked Jurkat TCR RNA from one cell was reportedly detectable. Clones carrying above 20 RNA copies accounted for over 98% of effector molecules, under 1% in naive cells.

Notes on this clonotype: Its antigen is unknown. One end of the junction fails to match germline, which may point to a read error.

A single record per CDR3 protein comes from TCRdb applying MiXCR to the PCR reads. The sample has 85,000 to 130,000 distinct CDR3 sequences, approximately 40% seen once; the top ten hold around 3.8%. The CDR3 is made up of 21 amino acids. Germline CDR1 reads MNHEY; CDR2 reads SVGEGT. The TCR originated in a human donor in good health. Some libraries in this study had Jurkat cell RNA spiked in. The chain has TRBV6-2 or TRBV6-3 and TRBJ1-5, with TRBD1 identical over 7 bases. Sequencing was done on a sample of naive CD8+ T cells from blood, with Jurkat cell RNA spiked in. Subset of the sample: FACS-sorted CD8+CD4-CCR7+CD45RA+ naive T cells. CDR3 sequence: CAGSHDLTGKTPIYSNQPQHF. In DNA form, the CDR3 reads TGTGCCGGCAGCCACGACTTGACAGGGAAGACCCCCATATATAGCAATCAGCCCCAGCATTTT.